The clone carrying this T cell receptor beta chain was detected only once. The ends lost 1 base at V and 4 bases at J; junction bases unmatched: 11. The length of the CDR3 is 16 residues. Germline CDR1 SGHRS, CDR2 YFSETQ. The TCR beta CDR3 regions underwent amplification using RNA transcripts as the source. First-round RT-PCR with HTBI primers amplified the TCR CDR3 region. Using its own MiXCR run on the multiplex PCR reads, TCRdb lists one record per CDR3 protein. The sample contains more than 650,000 distinct CDR3 sequences, 13% to 15% of which appear only once. The sample is drawn from a study of T cells in Graves' hyperthyroidism and ophthalmopathy.

Material: blood. The sequence came from a woman aged 18-29 years with Graves' hyperthyroidism. J is TRBJ2-7 and V is TRBV5-1; 7 nucleotides match TRBD1. The CDR3 nucleotides read TGCGCCAGCAGCTTGAGTCCGGGACAGATGAATTACGAGCAGTACTTC. Translating it yields CASSLSPGQMNYEQYF. The variable domain in full, with the rest retrieved from reference TRBV5-1 and TRBJ2-7, is KAGVTQTPRYLIKTRGQQVTLSCSPISGHRSVSWYQQTPGQGLQFLFEYFSETQRNKGNFPGRFSGRQFSNSRSEMNVSTLELGDSALYLCASSLSPGQMNYEQYFGPGTRLTVT.